Below, 9 T cell receptor beta chains from the same sample are listed, as sequenced in a study of blood T cell repertoires in COVID-19 (dated by TCRdb to 2020 to 2022). The library was built by means of the immunoSEQ multiplex PCR assay. TCRdb re-hosts the immuneACCESS table, in-frame sequences only. Its copies lack some clones; in the studies checked, an unresolved V gene accounts for under half of them, and the cause for the rest is not known. The sample table contains 150,000 or so clones; only one count was recorded for under 85% of them. Of the sample, approximately 13% is held by the ten largest clones. Sequenced sample: peripheral blood. The receptors here all came from a man aged 70 or older who had recovered from COVID-19.

The chain has TRBV6-1 and TRBJ2-1; TRBD2 agrees at 7 bases. The CDR3 is 14 amino acids. Trimming cost V 1 base and J 9 bases; bases outside gene matches: 6. The germline CDR1 and CDR2 sequences are MNHNS and SASEGT. The chain's CDR3 is CASSEVEGGREQFF. The CDR3, as DNA: TGTGCCAGCAGTGAAGTCGAGGGAGGGCGTGAGCAGTTCTTC.

This chain uses TRBV11-2 with TRBJ2-1; 14 nucleotides agree with TRBD2. Germline values: CDR1 SGHAT, CDR2 FQNNGV. The CDR3 has 16 residues. V dropped 5 bases and J dropped 6; count of bases not matched to a gene: 6. In nucleotides, the CDR3 is TGTGCCAGCAGCCCCCGTGGACTAGCGGGAGGCAATGAGCAGTTCTTC. Translating it yields CASSPRGLAGGNEQFF.

The chain employs TRBV19 and TRBJ1-2; D is ambiguous. The CDR3 length is 15 residues. Germline V gene sequence: CDR1 LNHDA, CDR2 SQIVND (reference sequence). Trimming pared 1 base from V and 4 bases from J, leaving 13 bases between. As DNA, the CDR3 is TGTGCCAGTAGTATAGTCAATCCCGAGGGCTATGGCTACACCTTC. This translates into CASSIVNPEGYGYTF.

The chain has TRBV19 and TRBJ2-5, with 7 bases that match TRBD1. The germline V gene encodes CDR1 LNHDA and CDR2 SQIVND (reference sequence). The junction had 11 bases not matched to a gene; V was cut back by 8 bases and J by 2 bases. This CDR3 region has 15 residues. CDR3 loop: CASGGKRQGQETQYF. Here the CDR3 DNA reads TGTGCCAGTGGGGGTAAGAGACAGGGACAAGAGACCCAGTACTTC.

This clone was detected a few times. The rearrangement uses TRBV30 and TRBJ2-3, with D unresolved. The CDR3 length is 14 residues. V gave up 0 bases and J gave up 1 base, with 8 bases separating them. Looked up from germline, CDR1 is GTSNPN and CDR2 is SVGIG (reference sequence). CDR3 protein: CAWSVSGRTDTQYF. The CDR3 nucleotides are TGTGCCTGGAGTGTGTCTGGGCGCACAGATACGCAGTATTTT.

J is TRBJ1-2 and V is TRBV4-1, with D uncertain. This CDR3 contains 15 residues. Trimming removed 0 bases from V and 0 bases from J, with 8 bases in between. The germline V gene has CDR1 MGHRA and CDR2 YSYEKL. CDR3 loop: CASSQDRSANYGYTF. CDR3 in DNA: TGCGCCAGCAGCCAAGATCGCAGCGCTAACTATGGCTACACCTTC.

This chain joins TRBV6-5 and TRBJ2-7; 7 bases match TRBD1. The CDR3 contains 13 residues. CDR1 and CDR2 (germline): MNHEY, SVGAGI. J lost 6 bases, V lost 6 bases, and 8 bases had no gene match. The DNA of the CDR3 is TGTGCCAGCAGGGAGACAGGGAGTCGCGAGCAGTACTTC. This encodes CASRETGSREQYF.

The chain recombines TRBV27 with TRBJ2-5; 9 bases are a match to TRBD2. V shed 6 bases and J 4 bases; nucleotides not matched to a gene: 12. The CDR3 loop spans 16 amino acids. Germline V gene sequence: CDR1 MNHEY, CDR2 SMNVEV (reference sequence). The CDR3 reads CASRRFSGRSRETQYF. CDR3 nucleotide sequence: TGTGCCAGCAGGAGATTTAGCGGGAGATCGCGAGAGACCCAGTACTTC.

The genes are TRBV5-5 and TRBJ1-3; D is unresolved. The CDR3 totals 14 residues. V was clipped by 1 base and J by 0 bases, with 5 bases between them. Germline assignment: CDR1 SGHKS and CDR2 YYEKEE (reference sequence). Here the CDR3 DNA reads TGTGCCAGCAGCTTGCACGGCTCTGGAAACACCATATATTTT. It encodes CASSLHGSGNTIYF.